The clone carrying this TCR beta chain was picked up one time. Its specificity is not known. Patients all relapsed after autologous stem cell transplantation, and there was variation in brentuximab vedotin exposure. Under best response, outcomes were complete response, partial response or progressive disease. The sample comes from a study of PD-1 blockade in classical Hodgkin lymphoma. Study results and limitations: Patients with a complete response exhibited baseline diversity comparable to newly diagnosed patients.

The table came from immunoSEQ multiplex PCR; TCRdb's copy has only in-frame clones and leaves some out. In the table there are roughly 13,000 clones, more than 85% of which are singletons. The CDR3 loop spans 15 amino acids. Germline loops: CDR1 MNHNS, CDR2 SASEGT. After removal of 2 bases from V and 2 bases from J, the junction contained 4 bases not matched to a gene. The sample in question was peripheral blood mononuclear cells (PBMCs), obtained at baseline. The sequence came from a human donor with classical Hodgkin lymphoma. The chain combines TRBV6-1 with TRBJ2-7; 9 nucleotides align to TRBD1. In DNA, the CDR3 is TGTGCCAGCAGTGAACCCGGACAGGGGACCTACGAGCAGTACTTC. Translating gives CASSEPGQGTYEQYF.